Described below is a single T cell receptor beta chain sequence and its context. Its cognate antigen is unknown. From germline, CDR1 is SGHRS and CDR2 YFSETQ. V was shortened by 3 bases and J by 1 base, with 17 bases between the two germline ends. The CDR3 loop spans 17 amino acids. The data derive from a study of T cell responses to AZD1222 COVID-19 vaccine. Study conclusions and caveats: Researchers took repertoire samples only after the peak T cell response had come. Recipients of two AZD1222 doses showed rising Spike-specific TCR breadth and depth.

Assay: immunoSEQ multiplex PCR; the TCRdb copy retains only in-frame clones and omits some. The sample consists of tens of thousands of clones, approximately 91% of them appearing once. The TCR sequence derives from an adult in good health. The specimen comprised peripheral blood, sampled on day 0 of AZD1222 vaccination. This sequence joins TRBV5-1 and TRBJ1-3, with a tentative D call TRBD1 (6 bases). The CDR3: CASSSSGGALSGNTIYF. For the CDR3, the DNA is TGCGCCAGCAGCTCCTCGGGGGGGGCGCTTTCTGGAAACACCATATATTTT.